The subject of this entry is one TCR beta chain. As the sequencing template, cDNA was produced by extracting RNA and reverse transcribing it. TCRdb keeps only in-frame clones here, not all; method: immunoSEQ multiplex PCR. Altogether roughly 250,000 clones are present, under 80% being singletons, with the ten largest covering about 1.3%. This sample is part of a study of CD8+ T cells in alopecia areata. Study information: Treated patients were given 5 to 10 mg oral tofacitinib twice daily.

The CDR3 runs to 14 residues. The germline V gene has CDR1 SQVTM and CDR2 ANQGSEA. The V end lost 3 bases, the J end lost 0 bases, and 6 bases lay between the germline ends. The TCR was taken from a human donor with alopecia areata. The V and J genes are TRBV29-1 and TRBJ2-6; D is perhaps TRBD1 (6 bases). The material sequenced was CD4+ T cells sorted from blood, taken at week 0. CDR3 nucleotide sequence: TGCAGCGTTGAGACAGGCTCTGGGGCCAACGTCCTGACTTTC. Translated: CSVETGSGANVLTF.